This entry is about one T cell receptor beta chain. The antigen it recognizes is unknown. No base quality information exists; no much larger clone differs at one position. The sample comes from a study of primary melanoma T cells and metastatic recurrence (dated by TCRdb to about 2020). Describing the broader study: The cohort comprised about 210 primary melanomas of stage T2 to T4, with thickness greater than 1 mm. Whether patient outcome could be predicted by T-cell fraction and T-cell repertoire clonality in primary melanoma tumors was the question this study put to the test. The T-cell fraction measured by TCR beta sequencing was compared against progression-free survival as the clinical outcome. The sequencing-derived T-cell fraction was compared with histopathological grading of tumor-infiltrating lymphocytes. General findings and caveats noted by the study authors: Adding T-cell fraction to tumor thickness reportedly improved progression-free survival prediction more than adding any other histopathological variable. An effective T-cell-mediated antitumor response in primary melanoma was framed by the authors only as a suggestion, not a demonstrated mechanism. A T-cell fraction greater than 20% appeared to be protective whatever the ulceration status, mitotic rate or nodal disease. The tumor T-cell fraction reportedly predicted progression-free survival independently of thickness, ulceration, mitotic rate and age.

The patients had surgically resected primary melanoma that was considered potentially curable but at risk of metastatic recurrence. V loses 4 bases of germline sequence and J loses 7 bases, and the interval between the two ends is 10 bases. From the cysteine up to the phenylalanine, the CDR3 has a length of 12 residues. Kept here is only the CDR3 DNA, which spans 36 bases and is read in frame from base 1. The germline V gene specifies MNHGY as CDR1 and SAAAGT as CDR2. Library preparation employed the immunoSEQ multiplex PCR assay. High-throughput sequencing of the T-cell receptor beta chain was performed on primary melanoma tumor tissue. As for the original processing: The repertoire analyses covered TCRB CDR3 sharing between samples and the distribution of insertions and deletions. A gradient-boosted model ranked the predictive value of the T-cell fraction against histopathological variables. Here the immuneACCESS table is served through TCRdb, limited to in-frame sequences with V and J called. Missing clones are a known gap in these copies; in checked studies unresolved V genes cover under half, and the rest lacks a known reason. V and J calls and clone size are given by that table; D and trimming were obtained from the DNA. The sample table lists fewer than 750 clones, about nine tenths of them with a count of one. Of the sample, more than 20% falls within the top ten clones.

The sample was melanoma tumor tissue. The chain couples TRBV6-8 to TRBJ1-2, and the D gene may be TRBD1, 6 bases matching. The receptor's source is a human donor with melanoma. Here is the DNA: TGTGCCAGCAGTTTCGGACAGATTGGCTACACCTTC. Translated, this is CASSFGQIGYTF.